This T cell receptor beta chain stems from a study of shared clonotypes between healthy human individuals. This clone has a single count. This was a deep-level run. TCRdb's table, derived via immunoSEQ multiplex PCR, lists solely in-frame clones and lacks some. The repertoire holds approximately 1.4 million clones, with around 98% as singletons. This receptor was obtained from a man aged 30-40 years in good health. The sample taken for sequencing was naive CD4+ T cells sorted from blood. Subset given: CD45RA+ positively selected.

The CDR3 here is CASSFHRTDPYEQYF. Written as DNA, the CDR3 is TGTGCCAGCAGTTTCCATCGGACGGACCCCTACGAGCAGTACTTC. This rearrangement joins TRBV28 to TRBJ2-7; D is uncertain. Germline CDR1 and CDR2: MDHEN and SYDVKM. The CDR3 has 15 residues. V was shortened by 3 bases and J by 2 bases, with 14 bases between the two germline ends. Variable domain in full (rest from reference TRBV28 and TRBJ2-7): DVKVTQSSRYLVKRTGEKVFLECVQDMDHENMFWYRQDPGLGLRLIYFSYDVKMKEKGDIPEGYSVSREKKERFSLILESASTNQTSMYLCASSFHRTDPYEQYFGPGTRLTVT.